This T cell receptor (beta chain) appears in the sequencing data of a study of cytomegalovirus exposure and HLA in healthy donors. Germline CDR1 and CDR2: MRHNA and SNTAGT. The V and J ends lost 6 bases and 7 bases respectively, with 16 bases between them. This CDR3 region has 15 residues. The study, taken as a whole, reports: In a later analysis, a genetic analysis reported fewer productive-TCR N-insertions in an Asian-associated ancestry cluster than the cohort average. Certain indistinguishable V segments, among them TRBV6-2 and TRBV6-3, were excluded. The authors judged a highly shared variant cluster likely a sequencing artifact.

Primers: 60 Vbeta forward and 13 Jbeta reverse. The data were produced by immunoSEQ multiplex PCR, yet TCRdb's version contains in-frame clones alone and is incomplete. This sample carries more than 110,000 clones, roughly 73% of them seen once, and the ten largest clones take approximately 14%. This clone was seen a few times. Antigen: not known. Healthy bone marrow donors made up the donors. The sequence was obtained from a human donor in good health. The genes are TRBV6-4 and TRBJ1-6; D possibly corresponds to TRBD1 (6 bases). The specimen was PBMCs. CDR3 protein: CASSFEGGSNSPLHF. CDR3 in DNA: TGTGCCAGCAGCTTCGAAGGGGGTAGCAATTCACCCCTCCACTTT.